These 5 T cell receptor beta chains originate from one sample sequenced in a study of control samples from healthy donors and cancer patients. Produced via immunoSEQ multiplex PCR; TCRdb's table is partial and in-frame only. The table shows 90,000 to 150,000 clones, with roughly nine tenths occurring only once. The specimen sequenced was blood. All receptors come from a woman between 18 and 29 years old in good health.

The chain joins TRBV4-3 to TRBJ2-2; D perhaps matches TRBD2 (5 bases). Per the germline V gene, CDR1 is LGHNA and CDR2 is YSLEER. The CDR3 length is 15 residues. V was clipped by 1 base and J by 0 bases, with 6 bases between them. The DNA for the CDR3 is TGCGCCAGCAGCCAAGGGCGGGCGAACACCGGGGAGCTGTTTTTT. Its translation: CASSQGRANTGELFF.

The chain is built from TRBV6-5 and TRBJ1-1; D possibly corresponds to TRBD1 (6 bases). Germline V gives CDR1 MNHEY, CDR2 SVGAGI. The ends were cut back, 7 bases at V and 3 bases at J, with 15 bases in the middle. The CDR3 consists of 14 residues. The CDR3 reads CASTPVGGDTEAFF. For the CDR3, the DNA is TGTGCCAGCACTCCCGTGGGGGGCGACACTGAAGCTTTCTTT.

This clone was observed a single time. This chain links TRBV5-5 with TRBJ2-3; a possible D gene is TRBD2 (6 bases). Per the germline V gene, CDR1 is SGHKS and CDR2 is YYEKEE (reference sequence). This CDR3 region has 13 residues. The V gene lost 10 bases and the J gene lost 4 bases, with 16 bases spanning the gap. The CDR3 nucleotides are TGTGCCCTATTGCATCCGGGGGCAGATACGCAGTATTTT. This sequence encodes CALLHPGADTQYF.

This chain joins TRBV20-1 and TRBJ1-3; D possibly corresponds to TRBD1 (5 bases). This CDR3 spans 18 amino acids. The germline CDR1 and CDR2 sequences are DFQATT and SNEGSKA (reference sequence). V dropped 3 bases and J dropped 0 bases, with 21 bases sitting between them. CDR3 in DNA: TGCAGTGCTAGTACGAGGCCGACAGTCCCGTTCTCTGGAAACACCATATATTTT. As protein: CSASTRPTVPFSGNTIYF.

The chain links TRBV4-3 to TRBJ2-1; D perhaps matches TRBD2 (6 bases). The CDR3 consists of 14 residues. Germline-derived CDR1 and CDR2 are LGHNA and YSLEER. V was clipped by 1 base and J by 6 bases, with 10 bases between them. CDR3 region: CASSQGYGSNEQFF. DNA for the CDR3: TGCGCCAGCAGCCAAGGTTACGGGAGCAATGAGCAGTTCTTC.